Presented here are 16 T cell receptor beta chains from one specimen sequenced in a study of spatial heterogeneity in lung cancer. Documented time point: sample taken at primary tumor resection. TCRs were sequenced from unsorted whole RNA of tumor, nontumor lung or PBMC. One entry per CDR3 protein results from TCRdb running MiXCR on the 5' RACE reads. The profile covers tens of thousands of distinct CDR3 sequences, with less than 15% appearing a single time and roughly 39% taken by the ten largest. The sequenced sample was PBMCs, obtained at surgery. All receptors derive from a male donor with early-stage non-small cell lung cancer.

This clonotype was counted ten times or more. This chain connects TRBV7-8 to TRBJ2-3, with TRBD2 matching over 9 bases. Germline assignment: CDR1 SGHVS and CDR2 FQNEAQ. J was trimmed by 0 bases and V by 5 bases; bases with no gene match: 9. CDR3 length: 17 amino acids. CDR3 coding DNA: TGTGCCAGCAGCCGCGGCCCAACTAGCGGGAGCACAGATACGCAGTATTTT. It codes for CASSRGPTSGSTDTQYF.

Points on this clonotype: At one end, the junction sequence differs from germline, possibly due to a read error. The J gene is TRBJ2-7, the V gene TRBV7-9; weak D call: TRBD2 (6 bases). This CDR3 is 16 amino acids long. Germline CDR1 is SEHNR and CDR2 is FQNEAQ (reference sequence). The CDR3 protein is CASSGKGLPGSHEQYF. CDR3 DNA: TGTGCCAGCAGCGGAAAGGGACTCCCCGGCTCCCACGAGCAGTACTTC.

This clonotype was counted a few times. The chain joins TRBV7-9 to TRBJ2-1, with a weak D call TRBD2 (5 bases). Germline lookup yields CDR1 SEHNR and CDR2 FQNEAQ (reference sequence). The V end was cut by 1 base, the J end by 0 bases, with 10 bases between. The CDR3 covers 16 residues. The CDR3 is CASSLDQSGSYNEQFF. DNA of the CDR3: TGTGCCAGCAGCTTAGACCAGAGCGGCTCCTACAATGAGCAGTTCTTC.

CDR3 DNA sequence: TGTGCCAGCAGTTTAGTGACTAACTATGGCTACACCTTC. Translation: CASSLVTNYGYTF. The chain combines TRBV12-3 or TRBV12-4 with TRBJ1-2, with D hard to call. The CDR3 sequence is 13 residues long. Between the trimmed V and J ends, which lost 1 base and 0 bases, there was a span of 3 bases.

This rearrangement joins TRBV6-2 or TRBV6-3 to TRBJ1-5; D not certain. Trimming removed 5 bases from V and 0 bases from J, with 11 bases in between. This CDR3 has 15 residues. Germline-derived CDR1 and CDR2 are MNHEY and SVGEGT. CDR3 sequence (DNA): TGTGCCAGCAGTCCGGACGGGTTTAGCAATCAGCCCCAGCATTTT. Residues: CASSPDGFSNQPQHF.

V gene TRBV28 combines with J gene TRBJ2-4; 7 nucleotides match TRBD1. The ends lost 6 bases at V and 6 bases at J; junction bases unmatched: 8. CDR3 length: 14 amino acids. The germline V gene has CDR1 MDHEN and CDR2 SYDVKM. CDR3: CASRAGTVRNIQYF. In DNA form, the CDR3 reads TGTGCCAGCAGAGCCGGGACAGTCAGAAACATTCAGTACTTC.

This clonotype was seen at least ten times. The chain has TRBV28 and TRBJ2-1; the match to TRBD1 covers 10 bases. The CDR3 sequence is 14 residues long. Germline V CDR1 and CDR2: MDHEN, SYDVKM. Trimming removed 5 bases from V and 4 bases from J; junction bases left unmatched: 2. For the CDR3, the DNA is TGTGCCAGCAGTCGGGACAGGGGTTACAATGAGCAGTTCTTC. Protein product: CASSRDRGYNEQFF. The variable domain in full, completed from reference TRBV28 and TRBJ2-1, reads DVKVTQSSRYLVKRTGEKVFLECVQDMDHENMFWYRQDPGLGLRLIYFSYDVKMKEKGDIPEGYSVSREKKERFSLILESASTNQTSMYLCASSRDRGYNEQFFGPGTRLTVL.

This clonotype was seen just once. V usage is TRBV20-1 and J usage is TRBJ2-5; D possibly corresponds to TRBD2 (6 bases). This CDR3 contains 13 residues. The V end lost 6 bases, the J end lost 4 bases, and 15 bases lay between the germline ends. Germline V gene sequence: CDR1 DFQATT, CDR2 SNEGSKA (reference sequence). The CDR3 is CSAPLGGGETQYF. Here the CDR3 DNA reads TGCAGTGCACCTCTGGGGGGAGGAGAGACCCAGTACTTC.

CDR3 residues: CASSSGQGFNEKLFF. In DNA, the CDR3 is TGTGCCAGCAGCTCGGGACAGGGCTTTAATGAAAAACTGTTTTTT. V is TRBV7-9 and J is TRBJ1-4, with TRBD1 matching over 9 bases. V gave up 4 bases and J gave up 4 bases; unmatched junction bases: 4. Germline V lookup: CDR1 SEHNR, CDR2 FQNEAQ (reference sequence). The CDR3 sequence is 15 residues long. Looking up the rest from reference TRBV7-9 and TRBJ1-4 gives the full variable domain: DTGVSQNPRHKITKRGQNVTFRCDPISEHNRLYWYRQTLGQGPEFLTYFQNEAQLEKSRLLSDRFSAERPKGSFSTLEIQRTEQGDSAMYLCASSSGQGFNEKLFFGSGTQLSVL.

In this sample, this clonotype turned up many times. The rearrangement joins TRBV30 to TRBJ2-5; D uncertain. V dropped 0 bases and J dropped 2 bases, with 7 bases sitting between them. Germline V gene sequence: CDR1 GTSNPN, CDR2 SVGIG (reference sequence). The length of the CDR3 is 13 residues. This CDR3 reads CAWSVRVQETQYF. CDR3 sequence (DNA): TGTGCCTGGAGTGTACGGGTACAAGAGACCCAGTACTTC.

This chain connects TRBV20-1 to TRBJ2-3; D may correspond to TRBD1 or TRBD2 (5 bases each). Germline V gene data show CDR1 as DFQATT and CDR2 as SNEGSKA (reference sequence). V was trimmed by 3 bases and J by 4 bases, leaving 8 bases between them. This CDR3 contains 12 residues. CDR3 residues: CSARGVADTQYF. The CDR3 coding sequence is TGCAGTGCTAGGGGGGTGGCAGATACGCAGTATTTT.

There are a few counts of this clonotype. This sequence joins TRBV7-2 and TRBJ1-5; D call uncertain. V was shortened by 1 base and J by 6 bases, with 10 bases between the two germline ends. The CDR3 runs 14 residues. The germline CDR1 and CDR2 sequences are SGHTA and FQGNSA. The CDR3: CASSLERVPQPQHF. CDR3 DNA: TGTGCCAGCAGCTTAGAAAGGGTCCCTCAGCCCCAGCATTTT. Combining the CDR3 with reference TRBV7-2 and TRBJ1-5 gives the whole variable domain GAGVSQSPSNKVTEKGKDVELRCDPISGHTALYWYRQSLGQGLEFLIYFQGNSAPDKSGLPSDRFSAERTGGSVSTLTIQRTQQEDSAVYLCASSLERVPQPQHFGDGTRLSIL.

This clonotype was recorded many times. The chain has TRBV18 and TRBJ2-5; a possible D gene is TRBD1 (5 bases). Between the trimmed V and J ends, which lost 6 bases and 5 bases, there was a span of 13 bases. The CDR3 is 13 amino acids. CDR1 KGHSH and CDR2 LQKENI come from the germline V gene. CDR3 sequence (DNA): TGTGCCAGCTCCCAGGGTACGGACGAGACCCAGTACTTC. This translates into CASSQGTDETQYF.

This clonotype showed up just a few times. The chain is built from TRBV6-6 and TRBJ1-3; no definite D call. The V gene lost 5 bases and the J gene lost 0 bases, with 8 bases spanning the gap. Germline CDR1 reads MNHNY; CDR2 reads SVGAGI (reference sequence). The CDR3 has 14 amino acids. The CDR3 DNA sequence: TGTGCCAGCAGTCGCAGGACCTCTGGAAACACCATATATTTT. It yields the protein CASSRRTSGNTIYF.

Details on this clonotype: A read error may produce the germline difference seen at one junction end. V is TRBV7-7 and J is TRBJ2-7, with D unclear. In germline, CDR1 is SSHAT, CDR2 FNYEAQ (reference sequence). CDR3 size: 14 residues. CDR3 loop: CASSLSPDHYEQYF. The DNA for the CDR3 is TGTGCTAGCAGCTTAAGCCCTGACCACTACGAGCAGTACTTC.

This clonotype appeared a few times. This chain uses TRBV5-1 with TRBJ2-5; TRBD2 might be the D (6 bases). Germline V CDR1 and CDR2: SGHRS, YFSETQ. The CDR3 is 17 residues long. The ends were cut back, 4 bases at V and 0 bases at J, with 19 bases in the middle. CDR3 DNA: TGCGCCAGCAGCCCGGGGACTTCCCCTAGTAACCAAGAGACCCAGTACTTC. This encodes CASSPGTSPSNQETQYF.